Below, 21 T cell receptor beta chains from the same sample are listed, as sequenced in a study of blood T cells in healthy people across ages. Primers used in a second PCR of about 7 to 11 cycles were a sample-barcoded 5' primer and a J-beta primer mix. A single record per CDR3 protein comes from TCRdb applying MiXCR to the 5' RACE reads. Counted here are 1,800,000 or so distinct CDR3 sequences, approximately 40% occurring once; the ten biggest clones make up about 23%. Sequenced sample: blood. These receptors were obtained from a human donor in good health.

This clonotype was seen a few times. The chain employs TRBV29-1 and TRBJ2-1; maybe TRBD2 (6 bases). The V gene's germline CDR1 is SQVTM and CDR2 ANQGSEA. This CDR3 spans 17 amino acids. The germline V and J ends were trimmed by 2 bases and 0 bases, with 17 bases remaining between them. CDR3: CSVERVGGASSYNEQFF. CDR3 nucleotides: TGCAGCGTTGAAAGGGTGGGCGGGGCGAGCTCCTACAATGAGCAGTTCTTC.

This chain uses TRBV20-1 with TRBJ2-7, with TRBD1 matching over 8 bases. CDR1 and CDR2 (germline): DFQATT, SNEGSKA (reference sequence). CDR3 size: 13 residues. The J segment lost 6 bases and the V segment lost 6 bases, leaving 10 bases of the junction unmatched. The CDR3: CSATGTGTREQYF. CDR3 DNA: TGCAGTGCCACCGGGACAGGTACCCGCGAGCAGTACTTC.

This clonotype was seen only a few times. The V and J genes are TRBV6-2 or TRBV6-3 and TRBJ2-7; the D gene is possibly TRBD2 (6 bases). This CDR3 is built from 17 residues. Germline CDR1 is MNHEY and CDR2 is SVGEGT. The V end was cut by 0 bases, the J end by 0 bases, with 15 bases between. DNA for the CDR3: TGTGCCAGCAGTTACTCTTTTGCGGCTAGCGACTCCTACGAGCAGTACTTC. This sequence encodes CASSYSFAASDSYEQYF.

The chain recombines TRBV12-3 or TRBV12-4 with TRBJ1-2, with TRBD1 matching 8 bases. With 6 bases clipped from V and 2 bases from J, the junction kept 14 bases outside the gene matches. The CDR3 consists of 17 residues. The CDR3 bases are TGTGCCAGCAGCCCAATGAAAGGACAGGGCCCAAACTATGGCTACACCTTC. Residues: CASSPMKGQGPNYGYTF.

The V and J genes are TRBV27 and TRBJ2-5, with D unresolved. V shed 8 bases and J shed 3 bases, with 4 bases lying between them. The CDR3 consists of 10 residues. In germline, CDR1 is MNHEY, CDR2 SMNVEV (reference sequence). The CDR3 nucleotides read TGTGCCAGCGGTAAAGAGACCCAGTACTTC. Translation gives CASGKETQYF.

The chain employs TRBV7-2 and TRBJ2-1; TRBD2 matches at 7 bases. The CDR3 loop spans 16 amino acids. Germline CDR1 and CDR2: SGHTA and FQGNSA. The ends lost 4 bases at V and 8 bases at J; junction bases unmatched: 14. CDR3 residues: CASSSSRGGGVYEQFF. CDR3 DNA: TGTGCCAGCAGCTCCTCGCGGGGCGGGGGAGTGTATGAGCAGTTCTTC. Drawing the rest from reference TRBV7-2 and TRBJ2-1, the complete variable domain is GAGVSQSPSNKVTEKGKDVELRCDPISGHTALYWYRQSLGQGLEFLIYFQGNSAPDKSGLPSDRFSAERTGGSVSTLTIQRTQQEDSAVYLCASSSSRGGGVYEQFFGPGTRLTVL.

Concerning this clonotype itself: An end of the junction differs from the germline gene, which may be a read error. The chain couples TRBV4-1 to TRBJ1-5; tentative D call: TRBD1 (6 bases). Germline values: CDR1 MGHRA, CDR2 YSYEKL. This CDR3 has 15 residues. CDR3 loop: CASSLQGGEGQLQHF. The CDR3 region has the DNA TGCGCCAGCAGCCTACAGGGCGGAGAGGGCCAGCTCCAGCATTTT.

This clonotype was detected only a few times. This chain links TRBV10-3 with TRBJ2-6; no clear D. The CDR3 consists of 14 residues. Trimming removed 4 bases from V and 3 bases from J, with 7 bases in between. CDR1 is ENHRY, CDR2 SYGVKD, per germline. DNA for the CDR3: TGTGCCATCAGTGCAAGGGTTGGGGCCAACGTCCTGACTTTC. Its protein is CAISARVGANVLTF.

Only a few counts were recorded for this clonotype. The CDR3 sequence is CASIITGRVTGELFF. Written as DNA, the CDR3 is TGTGCCAGCATCATCACGGGACGGGTGACCGGGGAGCTGTTTTTT. The genes are TRBV7-9 and TRBJ2-2; D possibly matches TRBD1 or TRBD2 (5 bases each). CDR3 length equals 15 residues. Germline CDR1 SEHNR, CDR2 FQNEAQ (reference sequence). Trimming shortened V by 7 bases and J by 5 bases, and 17 bases separated the two germline ends. The full variable domain, with the rest looked up from reference TRBV7-9 and TRBJ2-2, is DTGVSQNPRHKITKRGQNVTFRCDPISEHNRLYWYRQTLGQGPEFLTYFQNEAQLEKSRLLSDRFSAERPKGSFSTLEIQRTEQGDSAMYLCASIITGRVTGELFFGEGSRLTVL.

This clonotype has only a few counts. V usage is TRBV27 and J usage is TRBJ2-1; possibly TRBD1 for D (5 bases). With 6 bases removed from V and 9 bases from J, the gap between germline ends came to 12 bases. Germline lookup yields CDR1 MNHEY and CDR2 SMNVEV (reference sequence). The CDR3 runs 12 residues. CDR3 in DNA: TGTGCCAGCAGCAGGGTTGGAGTTGAGCAGTTCTTC. It yields the protein CASSRVGVEQFF.

This clonotype was observed a handful of times. The chain is built from TRBV7-6 and TRBJ1-6; D gene unclear. The CDR3 is made up of 13 amino acids. V gave up 1 base and J gave up 10 bases, with 8 bases separating them. Germline CDR1 reads SGHVS; CDR2 reads FNYEAQ. CDR3 nucleotides: TGTGCCAGCAGCTTAGTCATGGAATCACCCCTCCACTTT. Amino acids: CASSLVMESPLHF.

A word on this clonotype: One junction end disagrees with the germline gene, perhaps due to a read error. This chain links TRBV6-2 or TRBV6-3 with TRBJ2-5; 7 bases map to TRBD1. CDR3 size: 16 residues. Germline lookup yields CDR1 MNHEY and CDR2 SVGEGT. The CDR3 region has the DNA TGTGCCGGCAGACACGGACAGGAGAGAGTGTGGGAGACCCAGTACTTC. Translating it yields CAGRHGQERVWETQYF.

This clonotype turned up a few times. This rearrangement joins TRBV3-1 to TRBJ2-7; no reliable D call. V gave up 4 bases and J gave up 0 bases, with 16 bases separating them. Germline lookup yields CDR1 LGHDT and CDR2 YNNKEL (reference sequence). This CDR3 is 16 amino acids long. The CDR3 DNA reads as TGTGCCAGCAGCCCCTCTTTCCGCCAGGCCTCCTACGAGCAGTACTTC. This encodes CASSPSFRQASYEQYF.

This clonotype was seen a few times. The chain links TRBV15 to TRBJ2-3; 7 bases match TRBD2. J gave up 1 base and V 1 base, and 8 bases lay outside the gene matches. The CDR3 has 17 residues. CDR1 is LNHNV and CDR2 is YYDKDF in the germline V gene (reference sequence). In nucleotides, the CDR3 is TGTGCCACCAGCAGAGTCCCGGGGGGTAAACGCACAGATACGCAGTATTTT. As protein: CATSRVPGGKRTDTQYF.

The rearrangement uses TRBV6-5 and TRBJ2-4; 7 bases align to TRBD1. With V trimmed by 5 bases and J by 8 bases, 15 bases remained unmatched. The V gene's germline CDR1 is MNHEY and CDR2 SVGAGI. The CDR3 loop spans 16 amino acids. The CDR3 spells CASSTAYPGRGYIQYF. In nucleotides, the CDR3 is TGTGCCAGCAGTACTGCATATCCGGGCAGGGGGTACATTCAGTACTTC.

This sequence joins TRBV6-6 and TRBJ1-4; D remains ambiguous. CDR3 length: 14 residues. Germline CDR1 is MNHNY and CDR2 is SVGAGI (reference sequence). Trimming cost V 2 bases and J 8 bases, with 12 bases left between them. The chain's CDR3 is CASSYGPDREKLFF. The DNA of the CDR3 is TGTGCCAGCAGTTACGGTCCCGATAGGGAAAAACTGTTTTTT.

This clonotype was seen a few times. The chain employs TRBV6-2 or TRBV6-3 and TRBJ1-5, with D tentatively TRBD1 (6 bases). Per germline, CDR1 MNHEY and CDR2 SVGEGT. Deletions cut 1 base from V and 3 bases from J, with 10 bases between. The CDR3 length is 15 residues. The CDR3 DNA reads TGTGCCAGCAGTTACTACAGGGTTGACAATCAGCCCCAGCATTTT. Translation: CASSYYRVDNQPQHF.

This clonotype was seen a few times. This chain connects TRBV5-1 to TRBJ1-2, with a weak D call TRBD1 (6 bases). V was pared by 2 bases and J by 3 bases, with 17 bases between. CDR1 and CDR2 (germline): SGHRS, YFSETQ. This CDR3 has 16 amino acids. The CDR3 DNA is TGCGCCAGCAGCTTTGAGTTATCACAGGGCGACTATGGCTACACCTTC. It is translated as CASSFELSQGDYGYTF. Drawing the rest from reference TRBV5-1 and TRBJ1-2, the complete variable domain is KAGVTQTPRYLIKTRGQQVTLSCSPISGHRSVSWYQQTPGQGLQFLFEYFSETQRNKGNFPGRFSGRQFSNSRSEMNVSTLELGDSALYLCASSFELSQGDYGYTFGSGTRLTVV.

V gene TRBV9 combines with J gene TRBJ2-3, with D maybe TRBD2 (6 bases). This CDR3 has 13 amino acids. Germline lookup yields CDR1 SGDLS and CDR2 YYNGEE. V gave up 4 bases and J gave up 6 bases, with 12 bases separating them. The CDR3 region has the DNA TGTGCCAGCAGCTTCGAAGGGAGGGATACGCAGTATTTT. It is translated as CASSFEGRDTQYF.

This clonotype was observed a single time. The chain employs TRBV2 and TRBJ2-5; D ambiguous. CDR1 and CDR2 from the germline V gene are SNHLY and FYNNEI. This CDR3 has 15 amino acids. V lost 1 base and J 2 bases, leaving 11 bases between the germline ends. As DNA, the CDR3 is TGTGCCAGCAGTGAAGTCGGCGCAAATCAAGAGACCCAGTACTTC. This encodes CASSEVGANQETQYF.

V usage is TRBV12-3 or TRBV12-4 and J usage is TRBJ1-6; unclear D gene. Trimming left V 5 bases short and J 9 bases short, with 8 bases between. The CDR3 totals 12 residues. The CDR3 DNA is TGTGCCAGCAGTCTCACCATTTCACCCCTCCACTTT. Protein product: CASSLTISPLHF.